This entry lists 8 T cell receptor beta chains sequenced from one sample in a study of T cell repertoires in cytomegalovirus infection. A single record per CDR3 protein comes from TCRdb applying MiXCR to the reads. This sample yields 490,000 or so distinct CDR3 sequences, of which 11% are seen a single time; about 10% belongs to the top ten. Material: PBMCs. These receptors originate from a human donor in good health (CMV status not recorded). Some clones in this sample may be carry-over from other donors' samples.

This clonotype occurred many times. This chain uses TRBV12-3 or TRBV12-4 with TRBJ1-3, with 10 bases aligning to TRBD1. The CDR3 is 14 residues long. J was trimmed by 4 bases and V by 4 bases; bases with no gene match: 1. The CDR3 protein is CASSSTGGGNTIYF. In DNA form, the CDR3 reads TGTGCCAGCAGTTCGACAGGGGGCGGAAACACCATATATTTT.

The chain has TRBV19 and TRBJ2-1, with 9 bases fitting TRBD1. The CDR3 consists of 15 residues. With V trimmed by 5 bases and J by 5 bases, 7 bases remained unmatched. CDR1 is LNHDA, CDR2 SQIVND, per germline (reference sequence). CDR3 region: CASSPDRGPNNEQFF. CDR3 coding DNA: TGTGCCAGTAGTCCGGACAGGGGCCCAAACAATGAGCAGTTCTTC.

The genes are TRBV6-5 and TRBJ1-6; no reliable D call. CDR1 and CDR2 from the germline V gene are MNHEY and SVGAGI. CDR3 length equals 15 residues. V shed 6 bases and J shed 1 base, with 10 bases lying between them. The CDR3 DNA is TGTGCCAGCAGCTCCGCCTTATCCTATAATTCACCCCTCCACTTT. Protein product: CASSSALSYNSPLHF.

This chain joins TRBV20-1 and TRBJ2-1; 9 nucleotides agree with TRBD2. CDR3 length equals 13 residues. In germline, CDR1 is DFQATT, CDR2 SNEGSKA (reference sequence). Trimming took 3 bases from V and 13 from J; bases not matched to a gene: 10. The CDR3 region has the DNA TGCAGTGCTAGCCGGCCGCTAGCGGGAAGTCAGTTCTTC. Its translation: CSASRPLAGSQFF.

This clonotype appeared many times. The junction shows a germline mismatch at one end, possibly a read error. The chain has TRBV20-1 and TRBJ1-1; unclear D gene. The germline V gene encodes CDR1 DFQATT and CDR2 SNEGSKA (reference sequence). The CDR3 consists of 12 residues. CDR3: CSAGDPNTEAFF. The CDR3 region has the DNA TGCAGTGCTGGAGACCCGAACACTGAAGCTTTCTTT.

Many counts were recorded for this clonotype. An end of the junction does not agree with germline; a read error may underlie this. The rearrangement joins TRBV19 to TRBJ1-1; D might be TRBD1 (5 bases). The germline V gene has CDR1 LNHDA and CDR2 SQIVND (reference sequence). The CDR3 covers 12 residues. CDR3 sequence: CASSPPGTAAFF. Here the CDR3 DNA reads TGTGCCAGTAGCCCCCCAGGGACTGCAGCTTTCTTT.

This clonotype has a count of ten or more. Here the CDR3 reads CATSSRGGLFSEQFF. Written as DNA, the CDR3 is TGTGCCACCAGCTCTCGGGGGGGCCTTTTCTCTGAGCAGTTCTTC. This chain links TRBV15 with TRBJ2-1; the match to TRBD2 covers 8 bases. Trimming removed 5 bases from V and 9 bases from J; junction bases left unmatched: 12. This CDR3 is 15 amino acids long. Germline loops: CDR1 LNHNV, CDR2 YYDKDF (reference sequence).

Ten or more counts support this clonotype. The V gene is TRBV6-5, the J gene TRBJ2-5, with D tentatively TRBD1 (6 bases). The CDR3 length is 14 residues. The V gene's germline CDR1 is MNHEY and CDR2 SVGAGI. Between the trimmed V and J ends, which lost 2 bases and 1 base, there was a span of 8 bases. The CDR3 DNA follows: TGTGCCAGCAGTTACGGGACACTCCAAGAGACCCAGTACTTC. It yields the protein CASSYGTLQETQYF.